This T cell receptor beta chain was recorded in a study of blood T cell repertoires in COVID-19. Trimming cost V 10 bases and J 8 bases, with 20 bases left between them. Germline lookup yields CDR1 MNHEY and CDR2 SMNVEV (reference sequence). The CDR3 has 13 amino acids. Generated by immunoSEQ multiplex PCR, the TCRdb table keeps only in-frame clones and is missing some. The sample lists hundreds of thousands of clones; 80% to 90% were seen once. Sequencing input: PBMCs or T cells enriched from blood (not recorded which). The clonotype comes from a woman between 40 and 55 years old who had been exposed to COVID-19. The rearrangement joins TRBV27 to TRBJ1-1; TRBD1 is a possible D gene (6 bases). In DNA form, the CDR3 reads TGTGCCACCCAGAGAACAGGGTTTTCGGAAGCTTTCTTT. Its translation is CATQRTGFSEAFF.